Listed below are T cell receptor beta chains from one sample, sequenced in a study of cytomegalovirus exposure and HLA in healthy donors. Method: immunoSEQ multiplex PCR; TCRdb's copy keeps in-frame clones and lacks some. Of approximately 120,000 clones in the sample, under 80% were seen once. Sequencing was performed on PBMCs. The receptor source for this set is a woman in her 50s in good health and CMV-seropositive. Each CDR3 is given with its conserved first and last residue. The D gene is left open where the match is weak. Clone size appears in some rows only: once, few, many, or a class for an expanded clone.

J: TRBJ2-5
V: TRBV5-1
size: few
D: NA
CDR3: CASSPGGSAQETQYF
DNA: TGCGCCAGCAGCCCTGGAGGCAGCGCGCAAGAGACCCAGTACTTC

J: TRBJ1-1
V: TRBV7-9
size: few
D: NA
CDR3: CASSKGAGEAFF
DNA: TGTGCCAGCAGCAAAGGGGCCGGTGAAGCTTTCTTT

J: TRBJ1-1
V: TRBV7-9
size: NA
D: NA
CDR3: CASSLEESALGTEAFF
DNA: TGTGCCAGCAGCTTAGAGGAGTCAGCCCTAGGAACTGAAGCTTTCTTT

J: TRBJ2-7
V: TRBV7-3
size: NA
D: NA
CDR3: CASSLGTGVTYEQYF
DNA: TGTGCCAGCAGCTTGGGGACTGGGGTCACCTACGAGCAGTACTTC

J: TRBJ2-1
V: TRBV7-6
size: NA
D: TRBD1
CDR3: CASSLDLQGSSYNEQFF
DNA: TGTGCCAGCAGCTTAGATTTACAGGGGAGCTCCTACAATGAGCAGTTCTTC

J: TRBJ2-1
V: TRBV6-1
size: NA
D: TRBD2
CDR3: CASSEGRGAYNEQFF
DNA: TGTGCCAGCAGTGAAGGGCGGGGGGCCTACAATGAGCAGTTCTTC

J: TRBJ2-7
V: TRBV6-5
size: NA
D: NA
CDR3: CASSYSPGSYEQYF
DNA: TGTGCCAGCAGTTACTCGCCAGGATCCTACGAGCAGTACTTC

J: TRBJ1-6
V: TRBV2
size: NA
D: NA
CDR3: CASSDGSENSPLHF
DNA: TGTGCCAGCAGTGATGGCAGCGAGAATTCACCCCTCCACTTT

J: TRBJ2-3
V: TRBV18
size: NA
D: TRBD2
CDR3: CASSLLAASTDTQYF
DNA: TGTGCCAGCTCACTACTAGCGGCTAGCACAGATACGCAGTATTTT

J: TRBJ1-2
V: TRBV5-6
size: few
D: TRBD1
CDR3: CASSPGTGQAYGYTF
DNA: TGTGCCAGCAGCCCAGGGACAGGGCAAGCCTATGGCTACACCTTC

J: TRBJ1-3
V: TRBV7-2
size: NA
D: TRBD1
CDR3: CASSYWTGNSGNTIYF
DNA: TGTGCCAGCAGTTACTGGACAGGGAACTCTGGAAACACCATATATTTT

J: TRBJ2-5
V: TRBV2
size: NA
D: TRBD1
CDR3: CASSEIGTAQETQYF
DNA: TGTGCCAGCAGTGAAATAGGGACAGCTCAAGAGACCCAGTACTTC

J: TRBJ1-4
V: TRBV11-2
size: NA
D: TRBD1
CDR3: CASSLRTGGSGKLFF
DNA: TGTGCCAGCAGCCTTCGGACAGGGGGTTCGGGAAAACTGTTTTTT

J: TRBJ2-3
V: TRBV5-4
size: once
D: NA
CDR3: CASSSDQGRTDTQYF
DNA: TGTGCCAGCAGCTCCGATCAGGGTCGTACAGATACGCAGTATTTT

J: TRBJ1-5
V: TRBV19
size: NA
D: TRBD1
CDR3: CASSIRDRGNQPQHF
DNA: TGTGCCAGTAGTATCCGGGACAGGGGTAATCAGCCCCAGCATTTT

J: TRBJ1-5
V: TRBV6-1
size: NA
D: NA
CDR3: CASTGSHQPQHF
DNA: TGTGCCAGCACTGGCAGTCATCAGCCCCAGCATTTT

J: TRBJ2-7
V: TRBV9
size: NA
D: NA
CDR3: CASSVDWGDEQYF
DNA: TGTGCCAGCAGCGTAGATTGGGGAGACGAGCAGTACTTC

J: TRBJ1-4
V: TRBV21-1
size: NA
D: NA
CDR3: CASTGQGFGYEKLFF
DNA: TGTGCCAGCACCGGACAGGGGTTCGGTTATGAAAAACTGTTTTTT

J: TRBJ2-3
V: TRBV11-2
size: NA
D: TRBD1
CDR3: CASSPDRDSTDTQYF
DNA: TGTGCCAGCAGCCCAGACAGGGATTCCACAGATACGCAGTATTTT

J: TRBJ1-1
V: TRBV13
size: NA
D: TRBD1
CDR3: CASSQDRGSKAFF
DNA: TGTGCCAGCAGCCAAGACAGGGGGTCAAAAGCTTTCTTT

J: TRBJ2-2
V: TRBV6-5
size: few
D: NA
CDR3: CASVSETTGELFF
DNA: TGTGCCAGCGTTAGCGAGACCACCGGGGAGCTGTTTTTT

J: TRBJ2-7
V: TRBV10-3
size: NA
D: TRBD1
CDR3: CASGQGQAQISYEQYF
DNA: TGTGCCTCGGGACAGGGACAGGCCCAGATCTCCTACGAGCAGTACTTC

J: TRBJ1-6
V: TRBV7-2
size: NA
D: NA
CDR3: CASSYGHHEYSPLHF
DNA: TGTGCCAGCAGCTACGGACACCATGAGTATTCACCCCTCCACTTT

J: TRBJ1-5
V: TRBV19
size: NA
D: NA
CDR3: CATHRARQPQHF
DNA: TGTGCCACCCACAGGGCACGTCAGCCCCAGCATTTT

J: TRBJ2-5
V: TRBV5-5
size: NA
D: NA
CDR3: CASSLAGETQYF
DNA: TGTGCCAGCAGCTTGGCAGGAGAGACCCAGTACTTC

J: TRBJ1-2
V: TRBV25-1
size: NA
D: TRBD1
CDR3: CASSPRDRGQALSGYTF
DNA: TGTGCCAGCAGCCCCCGGGACAGGGGACAAGCCCTTTCTGGCTACACCTTC

J: TRBJ2-4
V: TRBV4-2
size: NA
D: NA
CDR3: CASSPLGALNIQYF
DNA: TGTGCCAGCAGCCCTCTGGGGGCCTTAAACATTCAGTACTTC

J: TRBJ1-1
V: TRBV19
size: NA
D: TRBD1
CDR3: CASSQGGGDTEAFF
DNA: TGTGCCAGTAGTCAGGGGGGAGGTGACACTGAAGCTTTCTTT

J: TRBJ2-1
V: TRBV19
size: NA
D: NA
CDR3: CASSSGWYNEQFF
DNA: TGTGCCAGTAGTAGCGGGTGGTACAATGAGCAGTTCTTC

J: TRBJ2-1
V: TRBV15
size: NA
D: TRBD2
CDR3: CATSRTSGIYNEQFF
DNA: TGTGCCACCAGCAGAACTAGCGGCATATACAATGAGCAGTTCTTC

J: TRBJ2-5
V: TRBV2
size: NA
D: NA
CDR3: CASSNALAAYQETQYF
DNA: TGTGCCAGCAGTAATGCCCTCGCAGCGTACCAAGAGACCCAGTACTTC

J: TRBJ1-2
V: TRBV5-4
size: NA
D: NA
CDR3: CASSLGTALGGYTF
DNA: TGTGCCAGCAGCTTGGGGACTGCTCTCGGAGGCTACACCTTC

J: TRBJ1-1
V: TRBV14
size: NA
D: TRBD1
CDR3: CASSQLQGMHTEAFF
DNA: TGTGCCAGCAGCCAGTTACAGGGGATGCACACTGAAGCTTTCTTT

J: TRBJ1-5
V: TRBV27
size: NA
D: NA
CDR3: CASSSGYRNQPQHF
DNA: TGTGCCAGCAGTTCAGGGTACCGCAATCAGCCCCAGCATTTT

J: TRBJ2-1
V: TRBV7-8
size: NA
D: TRBD2
CDR3: CASSSLGLAGANEQFF
DNA: TGTGCCAGCAGCTCACTAGGACTAGCGGGGGCCAATGAGCAGTTCTTC